These T cell receptor beta chains were read from a single sample in a study of blood T cells in healthy people across ages. TCRdb reanalysed the 5' RACE reads using MiXCR and keeps one entry per CDR3 protein. The sample yields fewer than 800,000 distinct CDR3 sequences, under 25% seen once. Sequencing was performed on blood. The source of these receptors is a man aged 65 to 79 in good health. The CDR3 runs from the conserved cysteine through the conserved F or W. A D gene is named only where the DNA matches it firmly. Only some rows state a clone size, as once, few, many or a class for expanded clones.

v_gene: TRBV28
j_gene: TRBJ1-2
abundance: few
d_gene: TRBD1
CDR3nt: TGTGCCAGCAGTTTAGGGCGAGAGGGGGCTTCCAACTATGGCTACACCTTC
CDR3aa: CASSLGREGASNYGYTF

v_gene: TRBV20-1
j_gene: TRBJ2-7
abundance: .
d_gene: TRBD2
CDR3nt: TGCAGTGCTAGCCGAAGCGGGAGTCTCGACGAGCAGTACTTC
CDR3aa: CSASRSGSLDEQYF

v_gene: TRBV11-3
j_gene: TRBJ2-5
abundance: .
d_gene: .
CDR3nt: TGTGCCAGCAGCCCGGGGGATGGGACCCAGTACTTC
CDR3aa: CASSPGDGTQYF

v_gene: TRBV4-3
j_gene: TRBJ2-1
abundance: .
d_gene: .
CDR3nt: TGCGCCAGCAGCCAAGATCAGGGGGTGGGGGACTCCGTCACCAATGAGCAGTTCTTC
CDR3aa: CASSQDQGVGDSVTNEQFF

v_gene: TRBV27
j_gene: TRBJ1-2
abundance: .
d_gene: .
CDR3nt: TGTGCCAGCAGTCTCCGACCCGAGCAGGGGCGCTACACCTTC
CDR3aa: CASSLRPEQGRYTF

v_gene: TRBV10-3
j_gene: TRBJ2-7
abundance: few
d_gene: .
CDR3nt: TGTGCCATCAGTGAGCCCTTCACCGGCTCCTACGAGCAGTACTTC
CDR3aa: CAISEPFTGSYEQYF

v_gene: TRBV28
j_gene: TRBJ2-5
abundance: few
d_gene: .
CDR3nt: TGTGCCAGCAGTTTATGGGGCCCACAAGAGGCCCAGTACTTC
CDR3aa: CASSLWGPQEAQYF

v_gene: TRBV13
j_gene: TRBJ2-7
abundance: .
d_gene: TRBD2
CDR3nt: TGTGCCAGCAGCTCCCTTCAGCGGGAGTTCCACAAGCAGTACTTC
CDR3aa: CASSSLQREFHKQYF

v_gene: TRBV5-6
j_gene: TRBJ2-1
abundance: .
d_gene: .
CDR3nt: TGTGCCAGCAGCTTGGGTTCGCTGAGCTCCTACAATGAGCAGTTCTTC
CDR3aa: CASSLGSLSSYNEQFF

v_gene: TRBV6-6
j_gene: TRBJ1-4
abundance: few
d_gene: .
CDR3nt: TGTGCCAGCAACCTCAGTGGCCCCCGGACGGGCGAAAAACTGTTTTTT
CDR3aa: CASNLSGPRTGEKLFF

v_gene: TRBV7-9
j_gene: TRBJ1-1
abundance: .
d_gene: .
CDR3nt: TGTGCCAGCAGCCGCAGCCAAGCGAACACTGAAGCTTTCTTT
CDR3aa: CASSRSQANTEAFF

v_gene: TRBV6-1
j_gene: TRBJ2-4
abundance: many
d_gene: TRBD2
CDR3nt: TGTGCCAGCAGTGAAGCGGGGGGTTTTAGCGGGAAATACACCAAAAACATTCAGTACTTC
CDR3aa: CASSEAGGFSGKYTKNIQYF

v_gene: TRBV6-2/TRBV6-3
j_gene: TRBJ2-7
abundance: .
d_gene: .
CDR3nt: TGTGCCAGCAGTTACTACGGGGTAGGCGAGCAGTACTTC
CDR3aa: CASSYYGVGEQYF

v_gene: TRBV7-9
j_gene: TRBJ2-1
abundance: .
d_gene: .
CDR3nt: TGTGCCAGCAGCTTAGTCCTTCGATCTAACTACAATGAGCAGTTCTTC
CDR3aa: CASSLVLRSNYNEQFF

v_gene: TRBV7-8
j_gene: TRBJ2-5
abundance: .
d_gene: .
CDR3nt: TGTGCCAGCAGCTTAGCTACTTCTCAACGACGCGTAGGCCAAGAGACCCAGTACTTC
CDR3aa: CASSLATSQRRVGQETQYF

v_gene: TRBV6-2/TRBV6-3
j_gene: TRBJ1-2
abundance: .
d_gene: TRBD1
CDR3nt: TGTGCCAGTAAGGGACAGTTAAACTATGGCTACACCTTC
CDR3aa: CASKGQLNYGYTF

v_gene: TRBV6-2/TRBV6-3
j_gene: TRBJ2-7
abundance: .
d_gene: .
CDR3nt: TGTGCCAGCACTAGCGTTTCCTACGAGCAGTACTTC
CDR3aa: CASTSVSYEQYF

v_gene: TRBV28
j_gene: TRBJ2-5
abundance: few
d_gene: TRBD2
CDR3nt: TGTGCCAGCAGTTTAGGGGTTAGCGGGAGGGAGACCCAGTACTTC
CDR3aa: CASSLGVSGRETQYF

v_gene: TRBV6-1
j_gene: TRBJ1-4
abundance: few
d_gene: .
CDR3nt: TGTGCCAGCAGTGATTCGGGCAGGGACGGGGGTAATGAAAAACTGTTTTTT
CDR3aa: CASSDSGRDGGNEKLFF

v_gene: TRBV29-1
j_gene: TRBJ2-1
abundance: few
d_gene: TRBD2
CDR3nt: TGCAGCGGGACTAGCGGGACTAGCTCCTACAATGAGCAGTTCTTC
CDR3aa: CSGTSGTSSYNEQFF

v_gene: TRBV21-1
j_gene: TRBJ1-2
abundance: .
d_gene: .
CDR3nt: TGTGCCAGCAGTTGTCCCCTCAACTATGGCTACACCTTC
CDR3aa: CASSCPLNYGYTF

v_gene: TRBV4-1
j_gene: TRBJ2-3
abundance: many
d_gene: .
CDR3nt: TGTGCCAGCAGTCAGGTCAGCACAGATACGCAGTATTTT
CDR3aa: CASSQVSTDTQYF

v_gene: TRBV4-1
j_gene: TRBJ2-3
abundance: few
d_gene: .
CDR3nt: TGCGCCAGCAGCCGAACAACGGGGCAGTCTGGGACAACTAGCACAGATACGCAGTATTTT
CDR3aa: CASSRTTGQSGTTSTDTQYF

v_gene: TRBV10-3
j_gene: TRBJ2-1
abundance: few
d_gene: TRBD2
CDR3nt: TGTGCCATCAGTGAGGGGGGACTAGCGGGACGACAAGAGCAGTTCTTC
CDR3aa: CAISEGGLAGRQEQFF

v_gene: TRBV6-2/TRBV6-3
j_gene: TRBJ2-7
abundance: many
d_gene: .
CDR3nt: TGTGCCAGCACCCAGGACCCGGTAGCCTACGAGCAGTACTTC
CDR3aa: CASTQDPVAYEQYF

v_gene: TRBV5-1
j_gene: TRBJ2-3
abundance: .
d_gene: .
CDR3nt: TGCGCCAGCAGCCCAAGCCCTCTTGATACAGATACGCAGTATTTT
CDR3aa: CASSPSPLDTDTQYF

v_gene: TRBV20-1
j_gene: TRBJ2-3
abundance: .
d_gene: TRBD2
CDR3nt: TGCAGTGCATCAGGACTAGCGGGTTTCACAGATACGCAGTATTTT
CDR3aa: CSASGLAGFTDTQYF

v_gene: TRBV20-1
j_gene: TRBJ1-1
abundance: .
d_gene: .
CDR3nt: TGCAGTTTCCTGAGGAACACTGAAGCTTTCTTT
CDR3aa: CSFLRNTEAFF

v_gene: TRBV6-1
j_gene: TRBJ2-7
abundance: .
d_gene: TRBD2
CDR3nt: TGTGCCAGCCAACTAGCGGGAATCTCCTACGAGCAGTACTTC
CDR3aa: CASQLAGISYEQYF

v_gene: TRBV6-6
j_gene: TRBJ2-1
abundance: .
d_gene: TRBD1
CDR3nt: TGTGCCAGCGGCCATAACAGGGGGCTTTACAATGAGCAGTTCTTC
CDR3aa: CASGHNRGLYNEQFF

v_gene: TRBV20-1
j_gene: TRBJ2-4
abundance: many
d_gene: .
CDR3nt: TGCAGTGCTAGAGAGATGAGCGCCACCAAAAACATTCAGTACTTC
CDR3aa: CSAREMSATKNIQYF

v_gene: TRBV7-3
j_gene: TRBJ1-1
abundance: few
d_gene: .
CDR3nt: TGTGCCAGCAGCCCCGGGGCAGGGAACACTGAAGCTTTCTTT
CDR3aa: CASSPGAGNTEAFF

v_gene: TRBV20-1
j_gene: TRBJ2-2
abundance: .
d_gene: TRBD1
CDR3nt: TGCAGTGCTGGAGTAGGGACAGGGCTCACCGGGGAGCTGTTTTTT
CDR3aa: CSAGVGTGLTGELFF

v_gene: TRBV6-2/TRBV6-3
j_gene: TRBJ2-3
abundance: .
d_gene: .
CDR3nt: TGTGCCAGCAGTTACAGAGGGGGGAGGGCCGGACGAACAGATACGCAGTATTTT
CDR3aa: CASSYRGGRAGRTDTQYF

v_gene: TRBV2
j_gene: TRBJ2-7
abundance: many
d_gene: TRBD1
CDR3nt: TGTGCCAGCAGCATTACAGGGGGTAAATACGAGCAGTACTTC
CDR3aa: CASSITGGKYEQYF

v_gene: TRBV20-1
j_gene: TRBJ2-5
abundance: .
d_gene: .
CDR3nt: TGCAGTGCTAGAGATCGGAGGGGAGAGACCCAGTACTTC
CDR3aa: CSARDRRGETQYF